These T cell receptor beta chains were read from a single sample in a study of post-analysis software for immune sequencing data. TCRdb redid the calling of the PCR reads with MiXCR, one entry per CDR3 protein. The table records roughly 600,000 distinct CDR3 sequences, 44% of them present only once. The specimen sequenced was blood. The source is a girl aged 10 to 17 with multiple sclerosis. Both conserved end residues are trimmed from each CDR3.

TRBV3-1,TRBJ2-1,ASSQGTIGTSGKGLYNEQF
TRBV20-1,TRBJ1-5,SADPGPGQPQH
TRBV5-1,TRBJ2-7,ASSFKGPSYEQY
TRBV7-2,TRBJ2-7,ASSLGGQGQY
TRBV6-2/TRBV6-3,TRBJ2-5,ASSPSGVEETQY
TRBV29-1,TRBJ2-7,SVERLFEGAYEQY
TRBV6-5,TRBJ2-5,ASSPGTGMAETQY
TRBV6-5,TRBJ1-6,ASSYVSGGNSPLH
TRBV20-1,TRBJ2-5,SARDPRTAETQY
TRBV24-1,TRBJ2-1,ATSDFEAHNEQF
TRBV9,TRBJ1-2,ASSVEGYGYT
TRBV7-9,TRBJ1-5,ASSKPGLARARNGHQPQH
TRBV7-6,TRBJ1-2,ASGSLRQGRRTGYT
TRBV3-1,TRBJ1-2,ASSQVAPYGYT
TRBV7-2,TRBJ2-7,ASSATSGRALLRDEQY
TRBV12-3/TRBV12-4,TRBJ2-4,ASSLDRPSGDIQY
TRBV4-1,TRBJ2-7,ASSQARTGAYEQY
TRBV5-5,TRBJ2-3,AGIPVGVQGSDTQY
TRBV5-6,TRBJ2-7,ASSPTGSSLYEQY
TRBV10-3,TRBJ2-1,AISVLTGTQNEQF
TRBV20-1,TRBJ2-7,SARGPGLARDEQY
TRBV5-6,TRBJ2-7,ASSYLRGPSYEQY
TRBV20-1,TRBJ2-3,SVWEDTQY
TRBV3-1,TRBJ2-1,ASSHPGEVRGVEQF
TRBV12-3/TRBV12-4,TRBJ2-7,ASSTQGTSYEQY
TRBV28,TRBJ2-5,ASRTGIQETQY
TRBV7-6,TRBJ2-3,ASSLEVQPIRDTQY
TRBV5-1,TRBJ2-1,ASRVGTTGEQF
TRBV5-6,TRBJ2-5,ASSPDWLETQY
TRBV4-2,TRBJ1-1,ASSEVNTEAF
TRBV10-3,.,AISESGGSNDEQF
TRBV9,TRBJ2-3,ASSAHRGATDTQY
TRBV6-6,.,ASSLIRDRAYEQY
TRBV4-1,.,ASSQDGSGSYEQY
TRBV10-3,TRBJ2-7,ATRENTYEQY
TRBV20-1,TRBJ2-7,SARDLRDSPYEQY
TRBV7-6,TRBJ1-6,ASSPLGSYNSPLH
TRBV14,TRBJ1-2,ASSQARWDGYT
TRBV12-3/TRBV12-4,TRBJ2-6,ASSLALRVATGANVLT
TRBV10-3,TRBJ2-5,ATLPTGGPQETQY
TRBV5-1,TRBJ2-3,ASSHFGDSTDTQY
TRBV5-1,TRBJ1-5,ASSLGIHREKGRYSNQPQH
TRBV6-2/TRBV6-3,TRBJ2-1,ASSEGNQGGEQF
TRBV29-1,TRBJ1-1,SVGVLGRGGTEAF
TRBV20-1,TRBJ2-7,SASLRGLAYEQY
TRBV20-1,TRBJ2-7,SARGGGDASSYEQY
TRBV5-1,TRBJ2-1,ASSSGQGGSSEQF
TRBV20-1,TRBJ1-2,SASHGTYGYT
TRBV7-9,TRBJ1-2,ASSTSQGNYGYT
TRBV6-6,TRBJ1-6,ASSPVPRDSPLH
TRBV20-1,TRBJ2-2,SARAGGLSGELF
TRBV5-1,TRBJ2-4,ASSLAQGGKNIQY
TRBV12-3/TRBV12-4,.,ANSFRAGGPGTQY
TRBV12-3/TRBV12-4,TRBJ1-1,ASSRSQGAGEAF